Shown below are 23 T cell receptor beta chains from a single sample sequenced in a study of blood T cell repertoires in COVID-19. Only in-frame clones appear in the TCRdb table, and some are missing; sequencing was by immunoSEQ multiplex PCR. The table records 150,000 or so clones, around 90% of them present only once. The sample taken for sequencing was PBMCs or T cells enriched from blood (not recorded which). The origin of the receptors is a woman aged 35 to 49 who had been exposed to COVID-19.

V and J are TRBV6-5 and TRBJ1-5; D is undetermined. Trimming shortened V by 0 bases and J by 0 bases, and 6 bases separated the two germline ends. Per the germline V gene, CDR1 is MNHEY and CDR2 is SVGAGI. This CDR3 has 15 residues. CDR3 nucleotide sequence: TGTGCCAGCAGTTACTCGGGCGCTAGCAATCAGCCCCAGCATTTT. Protein sequence: CASSYSGASNQPQHF.

Ten or more counts support this clone. J is TRBJ2-6 and V is TRBV6-4; D remains ambiguous. CDR1 is MRHNA and CDR2 is SNTAGT in the germline V gene. V was trimmed by 0 bases and J by 0 bases, leaving 3 bases between them. The CDR3 is made up of 15 amino acids. The CDR3 sequence is CASSDSHSGANVLTF. The DNA for the CDR3 is TGTGCCAGCAGTGACTCACACTCTGGGGCCAACGTCCTGACTTTC.

V is TRBV4-1 and J is TRBJ2-5, with 10 bases fitting TRBD2. The ends lost 0 bases at V and 5 bases at J; junction bases unmatched: 18. Germline V gene lookup returns CDR1 MGHRA and CDR2 YSYEKL. The CDR3 contains 20 residues. The CDR3 protein is CASSQDRGSGRYTVGETQYF. The DNA for the CDR3 is TGCGCCAGCAGCCAAGATAGGGGTAGCGGGAGGTATACCGTGGGGGAGACCCAGTACTTC.

The J gene is TRBJ2-7, the V gene TRBV20-1; perhaps TRBD1 as D (6 bases). With 3 bases removed from V and 2 bases from J, the gap between germline ends came to 11 bases. This CDR3 has 13 residues. CDR1 DFQATT and CDR2 SNEGSKA come from the germline V gene (reference sequence). Here the CDR3 reads CSASQGLTYEQYF. In DNA form, the CDR3 reads TGCAGTGCTAGTCAGGGGCTTACCTACGAGCAGTACTTC.

This clone appeared once. This chain uses TRBV5-8 with TRBJ2-1; 9 bases map to TRBD2. Germline V gene lookup returns CDR1 SGHTS and CDR2 YDEGEE. V was clipped by 3 bases and J by 8 bases; unmatched bases: 15. The CDR3 contains 17 residues. CDR3 sequence: CASSSQAGGRAWDEQFF. As DNA, the CDR3 is TGTGCCAGCAGCTCCCAGGCTGGCGGGAGGGCCTGGGATGAGCAGTTCTTC. The full variable domain, in which reference TRBV5-8 and TRBJ2-1 provide the parts outside the CDR3, is EAGVTQSPTHLIKTRGQQATLRCSPISGHTSVYWYQQALGLGLQFLLWYDEGEERNRGNFPPRFSGRQFPNYSSELNVNALELEDSALYLCASSSQAGGRAWDEQFFGPGTRLTVL.

The chain couples TRBV5-4 to TRBJ2-2; 9 bases are shared with TRBD1. V shed 4 bases, J shed 1 base, and the junction held 8 bases outside the gene matches. The CDR3 loop spans 17 amino acids. Germline-derived CDR1 and CDR2 are SGHNT and YYREEE (reference sequence). CDR3 in amino acids: CASSARTGVMNTGELFF. The CDR3 nucleotides read TGTGCCAGCAGCGCAAGGACAGGGGTGATGAACACCGGGGAGCTGTTTTTT.

The CDR3 sequence is CSVVDRSYNEQFF. The DNA of the CDR3 is TGCAGCGTTGTAGACAGGTCCTACAATGAGCAGTTCTTC. The chain recombines TRBV29-1 with TRBJ2-1; tentative D call: TRBD1 (6 bases). This CDR3 is 13 amino acids long. Germline CDR1 is SQVTM and CDR2 is ANQGSEA. V shed 4 bases and J shed 1 base, with 8 bases lying between them.

On this clone: The sample has other DNA sequences that encode this CDR3 too. The chain has TRBV11-2 and TRBJ2-2, with D hard to call. Between the trimmed V and J ends, which lost 1 base and 1 base, there was a span of 7 bases. Germline V gene sequence: CDR1 SGHAT, CDR2 FQNNGV. The CDR3 spans 15 residues. The CDR3 region has the DNA TGTGCCAGCAGCTTAGGACTGGGGAACACCGGGGAGCTGTTTTTT. Its translation is CASSLGLGNTGELFF.

The chain combines TRBV5-1 with TRBJ1-1; TRBD1 agrees at 8 bases. CDR1 and CDR2 from the germline V gene are SGHRS and YFSETQ. Trimming at V came to 4 bases and at J to 0 bases, leaving 8 bases not matched to a gene. The CDR3 spans 16 residues. The DNA for the CDR3 is TGCGCCAGCAGCCCAAGACAGGGGACGTTGAACACTGAAGCTTTCTTT. This translates into CASSPRQGTLNTEAFF.

This clone occurred once. The chain employs TRBV29-1 and TRBJ1-3; D perhaps matches TRBD1 (5 bases). Trimming shortened V by 5 bases and J by 0 bases, and 11 bases separated the two germline ends. This CDR3 is 14 amino acids long. Germline V lookup: CDR1 SQVTM, CDR2 ANQGSEA. CDR3 DNA: TGCAGCGTTATTGACAGCGACTCTGGAAACACCATATATTTT. As protein: CSVIDSDSGNTIYF.

The chain uses TRBV19 and TRBJ2-5; no definite D call. In germline, CDR1 is LNHDA, CDR2 SQIVND (reference sequence). Between the trimmed V and J ends, which lost 6 bases and 2 bases, there was a span of 13 bases. The CDR3 is 14 residues long. The CDR3 DNA follows: TGTGCCAGTAGGTCGGCAGGCTCACAAGAGACCCAGTACTTC. It is translated as CASRSAGSQETQYF.

The V and J genes are TRBV6-6 and TRBJ1-2; possible D gene TRBD1, 6 bases. V lost 10 bases and J 2 bases, leaving 17 bases between the germline ends. Germline V lookup: CDR1 MNHNY, CDR2 SVGAGI (reference sequence). The CDR3 is 14 amino acids. CDR3 protein: CATEADSRNYGYTF. CDR3 bases: TGTGCCACCGAAGCGGACAGTCGAAACTATGGCTACACCTTC.

The rearrangement links TRBV6-5 to TRBJ2-3; 8 nucleotides match TRBD1. With 0 bases clipped from V and 6 bases from J, the junction kept 5 bases outside the gene matches. Germline CDR1 and CDR2: MNHEY and SVGAGI. This CDR3 has 15 amino acids. The CDR3 DNA reads as TGTGCCAGCAGTTACTCGGGGACAGGTGGTGATACGCAGTATTTT. Translating it yields CASSYSGTGGDTQYF.

The chain combines TRBV29-1 with TRBJ2-7, with D tentatively TRBD1 (5 bases). V lost 3 bases and J lost 3, with 6 bases in between. There are 11 residues in the CDR3. CDR1 is SQVTM and CDR2 is ANQGSEA in the germline V gene. Here the CDR3 DNA reads TGCAGCGTTGAGACAGACTACGAGCAGTACTTC. It encodes CSVETDYEQYF.

This clone was seen once. The rearrangement joins TRBV12-3 or TRBV12-4 to TRBJ2-7; D is perhaps TRBD2 (6 bases). The ends were cut back, 8 bases at V and 7 bases at J, with 15 bases in the middle. The CDR3 runs 12 residues. CDR3 sequence reads: CASGEVIGEQYF. The CDR3 DNA reads TGTGCCAGCGGGGAGGTTATAGGGGAGCAGTACTTC.

This chain links TRBV19 with TRBJ1-5, with 9 nucleotides matching TRBD1. This CDR3 has 16 residues. J lost 8 bases, V lost 3 bases, and 11 bases had no gene match. Germline CDR1 LNHDA, CDR2 SQIVND (reference sequence). The CDR3 protein is CASSMTTGTGHEPQHF. DNA for the CDR3: TGTGCCAGTAGTATGACGACCGGGACAGGGCATGAGCCCCAGCATTTT.

This rearrangement joins TRBV1 to TRBJ2-2; TRBD2 is the table's D call, not checked against the DNA. TRBV1 is recorded as a pseudogene. The CDR3 is 18 residues long. DNA for the CDR3: TGCACCAGCAGCCCCAGACTAGCGGGAGTCGCGAACACCGGGGAGCTGTTTTTT. It encodes CTSSPRLAGVANTGELFF.

The rearrangement joins TRBV27 to TRBJ2-7, with 9 bases lining up with TRBD1. CDR1 and CDR2 (germline): MNHEY, SMNVEV (reference sequence). The CDR3 loop spans 13 amino acids. V shed 6 bases and J 4 bases; nucleotides not matched to a gene: 4. The CDR3 here is CASSATGGYEQYF. CDR3 nucleotides: TGTGCCAGCAGCGCGACAGGGGGGTACGAGCAGTACTTC.

V and J are TRBV4-1 and TRBJ2-3; D is ambiguous. Trimming stripped 2 bases from V and 3 bases from J, with 9 bases between. Germline CDR1 is MGHRA and CDR2 is YSYEKL. The CDR3 has 14 residues. The CDR3 nucleotides read TGCGCCAGCAGCCAAAGCTCTAAGACAGATACGCAGTATTTT. Protein sequence: CASSQSSKTDTQYF.

The chain recombines TRBV4-3 with TRBJ2-2, with 9 positions matching TRBD2. The ends lost 2 bases at V and 1 base at J; junction bases unmatched: 2. The CDR3 is 16 amino acids. In germline, CDR1 is LGHNA, CDR2 YSLEER. CDR3 sequence (DNA): TGCGCCAGCAGCCAAAGTAGCGGGGGGAACACCGGGGAGCTGTTTTTT. It is translated as CASSQSSGGNTGELFF.

The chain employs TRBV19 and TRBJ1-1; D is uncertain. Per germline, CDR1 LNHDA and CDR2 SQIVND (reference sequence). This CDR3 has 16 residues. V was cut by 3 bases and J by 9 bases, with 23 bases left in between. CDR3 protein: CASSIERERGRSKAFF. The CDR3 DNA is TGTGCCAGTAGTATTGAGAGGGAGAGAGGACGGTCGAAAGCTTTCTTT.

The gene calls are TRBV9 and TRBJ2-1; 11 bases fit TRBD2. The germline V gene encodes CDR1 SGDLS and CDR2 YYNGEE. The CDR3 sequence is 15 residues long. V lost 4 bases to trimming and J lost 8 bases; unmatched junction nucleotides: 8. CDR3 protein: CASSMGLAGGDEQFF. CDR3 nucleotide sequence: TGTGCCAGCAGCATGGGGCTAGCGGGAGGCGATGAGCAGTTCTTC.

The CDR3 loop is CASSYSGGRLYEQYF. The CDR3 nucleotides are TGTGCCAGTAGTTACTCGGGGGGCAGGTTATACGAGCAGTACTTC. The gene calls are TRBV19 and TRBJ2-7, with a tentative D call TRBD2 (7 bases). The CDR3 runs to 15 residues. Trimming pared 5 bases from V and 4 bases from J, leaving 18 bases between. Germline V lookup: CDR1 LNHDA, CDR2 SQIVND (reference sequence).